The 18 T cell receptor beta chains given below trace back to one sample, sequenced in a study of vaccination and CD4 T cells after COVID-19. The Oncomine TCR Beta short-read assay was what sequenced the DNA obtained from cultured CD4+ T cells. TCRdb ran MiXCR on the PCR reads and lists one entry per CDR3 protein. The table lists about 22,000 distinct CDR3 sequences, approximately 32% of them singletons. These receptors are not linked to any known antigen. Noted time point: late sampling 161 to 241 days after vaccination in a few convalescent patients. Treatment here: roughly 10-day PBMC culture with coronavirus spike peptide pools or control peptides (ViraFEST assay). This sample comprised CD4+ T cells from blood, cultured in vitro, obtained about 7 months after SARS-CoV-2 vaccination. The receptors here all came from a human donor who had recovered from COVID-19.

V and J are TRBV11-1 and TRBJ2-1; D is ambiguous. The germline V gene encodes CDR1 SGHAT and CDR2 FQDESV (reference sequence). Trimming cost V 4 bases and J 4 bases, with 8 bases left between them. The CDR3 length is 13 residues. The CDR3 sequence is CASSSAPYNEQFF. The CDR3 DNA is TGTGCCAGCAGCTCGGCCCCTTACAATGAGCAGTTCTTC.

The CDR3 spells CSALRDSNSNQPQHF. Here the CDR3 DNA reads TGCAGTGCCTTAAGGGACAGTAATAGCAATCAGCCCCAGCATTTT. The rearrangement joins TRBV20-1 to TRBJ1-5; 7 bases map to TRBD1. CDR1 and CDR2 (germline): DFQATT, SNEGSKA (reference sequence). Trimming took 6 bases from V and 0 from J; bases not matched to a gene: 8. The CDR3 spans 15 residues.

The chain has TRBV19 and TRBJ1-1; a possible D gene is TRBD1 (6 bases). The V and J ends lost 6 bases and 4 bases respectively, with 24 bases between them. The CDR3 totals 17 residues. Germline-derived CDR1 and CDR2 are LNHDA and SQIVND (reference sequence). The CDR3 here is CASSLSKTGTLSTEAFF. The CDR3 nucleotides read TGTGCCAGTAGCCTATCAAAGACAGGAACCTTGAGCACTGAAGCTTTCTTT.

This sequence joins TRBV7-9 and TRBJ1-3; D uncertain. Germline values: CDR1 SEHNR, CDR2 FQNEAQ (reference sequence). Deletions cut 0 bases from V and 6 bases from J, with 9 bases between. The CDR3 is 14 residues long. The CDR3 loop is CASSLAWEPNTIYF. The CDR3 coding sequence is TGTGCCAGCAGCTTAGCCTGGGAACCAAACACCATATATTTT.

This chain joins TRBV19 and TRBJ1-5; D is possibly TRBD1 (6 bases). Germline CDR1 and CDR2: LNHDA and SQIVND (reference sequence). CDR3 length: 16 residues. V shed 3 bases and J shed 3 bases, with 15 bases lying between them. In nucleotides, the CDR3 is TGTGCCAGTAGTATTAGCCCCACAGGGACCAATCAGCCCCAGCATTTT. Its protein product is CASSISPTGTNQPQHF.

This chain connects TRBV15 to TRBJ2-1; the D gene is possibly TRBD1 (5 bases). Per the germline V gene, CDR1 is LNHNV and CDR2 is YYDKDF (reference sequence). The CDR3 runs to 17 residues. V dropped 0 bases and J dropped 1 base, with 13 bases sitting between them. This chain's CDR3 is CATSRESAGWSYNEQFF. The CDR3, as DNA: TGTGCCACCAGCAGAGAATCAGCAGGGTGGTCCTACAATGAGCAGTTCTTC.

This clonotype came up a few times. The CDR3 DNA follows: TGTGCCAGCAGTGACGTCCTAGCGAGGCGGGACTACGAGCAGTACTTC. Translating it yields CASSDVLARRDYEQYF. This chain uses TRBV6-1 with TRBJ2-7, with a tentative D call TRBD2 (6 bases). The germline V gene has CDR1 MNHNS and CDR2 SASEGT. Trimming removed 3 bases from V and 3 bases from J, with 18 bases in between. The CDR3 loop spans 16 amino acids.

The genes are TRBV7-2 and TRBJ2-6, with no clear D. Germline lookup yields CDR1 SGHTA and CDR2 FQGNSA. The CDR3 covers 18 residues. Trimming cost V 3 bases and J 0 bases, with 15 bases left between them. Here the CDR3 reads CASSFVRCMSSGANVLTF. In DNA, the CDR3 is TGTGCCAGCAGCTTTGTACGGTGTATGTCCTCTGGGGCCAACGTCCTGACTTTC.

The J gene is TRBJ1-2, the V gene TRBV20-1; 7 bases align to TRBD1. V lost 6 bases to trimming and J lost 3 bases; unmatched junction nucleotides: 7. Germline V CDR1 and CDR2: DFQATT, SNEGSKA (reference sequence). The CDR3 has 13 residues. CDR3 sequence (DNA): TGCAGTGCCCCCCACAGGGGTGACTATGGCTACACCTTC. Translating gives CSAPHRGDYGYTF.

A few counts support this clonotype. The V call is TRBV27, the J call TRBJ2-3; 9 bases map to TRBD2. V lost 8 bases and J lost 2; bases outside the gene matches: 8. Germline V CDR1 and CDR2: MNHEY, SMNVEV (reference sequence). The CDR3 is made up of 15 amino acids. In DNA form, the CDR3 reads TGTGCCAGCTCTGTAAGCGGGAGGTTCACAGATACGCAGTATTTT. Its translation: CASSVSGRFTDTQYF.

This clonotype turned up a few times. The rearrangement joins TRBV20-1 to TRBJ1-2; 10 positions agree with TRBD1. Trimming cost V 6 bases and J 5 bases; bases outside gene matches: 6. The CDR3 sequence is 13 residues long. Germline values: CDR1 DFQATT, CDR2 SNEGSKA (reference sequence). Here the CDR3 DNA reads TGCAGTGCCCATTGGACAGGGGGTTATGGCTACACCTTC. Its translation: CSAHWTGGYGYTF.

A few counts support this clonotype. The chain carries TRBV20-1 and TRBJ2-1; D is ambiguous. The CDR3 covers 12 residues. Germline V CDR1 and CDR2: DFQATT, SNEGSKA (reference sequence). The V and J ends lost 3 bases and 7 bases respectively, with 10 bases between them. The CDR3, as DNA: TGCAGTGCTAGCGCTAGTGCTAATGAGCAGTTCTTC. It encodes CSASASANEQFF.

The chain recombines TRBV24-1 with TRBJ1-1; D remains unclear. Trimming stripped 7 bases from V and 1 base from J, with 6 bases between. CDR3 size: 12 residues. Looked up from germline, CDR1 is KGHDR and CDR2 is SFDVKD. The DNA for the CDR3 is TGTGCCACCAGGGCCAGGAACACTGAAGCTTTCTTT. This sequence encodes CATRARNTEAFF.

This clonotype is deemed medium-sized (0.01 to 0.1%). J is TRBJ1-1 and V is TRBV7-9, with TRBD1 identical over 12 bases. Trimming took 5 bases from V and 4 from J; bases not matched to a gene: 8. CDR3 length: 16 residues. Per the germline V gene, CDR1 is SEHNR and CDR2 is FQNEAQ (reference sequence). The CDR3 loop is CASSPGQGAGGTEAFF. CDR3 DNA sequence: TGTGCCAGCAGCCCGGGACAGGGGGCCGGGGGCACTGAAGCTTTCTTT.

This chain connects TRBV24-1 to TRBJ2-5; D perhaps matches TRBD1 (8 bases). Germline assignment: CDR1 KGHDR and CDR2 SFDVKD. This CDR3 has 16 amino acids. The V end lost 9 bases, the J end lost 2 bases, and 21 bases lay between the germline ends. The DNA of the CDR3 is TGTGCCACCCCGACAGGGGAGGGACCTCGACAAGAGACCCAGTACTTC. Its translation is CATPTGEGPRQETQYF.

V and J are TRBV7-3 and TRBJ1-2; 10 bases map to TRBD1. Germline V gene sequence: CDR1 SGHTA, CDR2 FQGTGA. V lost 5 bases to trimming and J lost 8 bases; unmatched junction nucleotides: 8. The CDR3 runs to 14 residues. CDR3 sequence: CASSPSGTGVGYTF. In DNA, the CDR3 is TGTGCCAGCAGCCCATCCGGGACAGGGGTCGGCTACACCTTC.

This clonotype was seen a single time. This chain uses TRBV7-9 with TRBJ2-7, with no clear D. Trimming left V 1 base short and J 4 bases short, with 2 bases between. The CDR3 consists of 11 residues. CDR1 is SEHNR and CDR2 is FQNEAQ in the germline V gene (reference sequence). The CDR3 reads CASSLVYEQYF. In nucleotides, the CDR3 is TGTGCCAGCAGCTTAGTGTACGAGCAGTACTTC.

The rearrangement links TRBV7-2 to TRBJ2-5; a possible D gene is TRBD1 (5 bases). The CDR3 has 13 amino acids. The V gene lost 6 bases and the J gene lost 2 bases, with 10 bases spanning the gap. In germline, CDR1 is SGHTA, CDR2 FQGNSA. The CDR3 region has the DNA TGTGCCAGCAGGCGGACAAGGCAAGAGACCCAGTACTTC. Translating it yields CASRRTRQETQYF. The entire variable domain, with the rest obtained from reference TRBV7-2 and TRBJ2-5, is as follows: GAGVSQSPSNKVTEKGKDVELRCDPISGHTALYWYRQSLGQGLEFLIYFQGNSAPDKSGLPSDRFSAERTGGSVSTLTIQRTQQEDSAVYLCASRRTRQETQYFGPGTRLLVL.